Listed here are 28 T cell receptor beta chains from one sample, sequenced in a study of blood T cell repertoires in COVID-19. Sequencing used immunoSEQ multiplex PCR; TCRdb keeps in-frame clones, though not all of them. The sample contains about 110,000 clones, about 80% of which appear only once. Source material: peripheral blood. The origin of the receptors is a woman aged 60-70 years with acute or convalescent COVID-19.

This sequence joins TRBV19 and TRBJ2-2, with 9 bases that match TRBD1. CDR3 length: 16 amino acids. Looked up from germline, CDR1 is LNHDA and CDR2 is SQIVND (reference sequence). The V and J ends lost 8 bases and 5 bases, in that order; junction bases with no gene match: 12. CDR3 coding DNA: TGTGCCAGTGCAACCGGGACAGGGCTGGTTACCGGGGAGCTGTTTTTT. Translating gives CASATGTGLVTGELFF. The complete variable domain, with remaining parts taken from reference TRBV19 and TRBJ2-2, reads DGGITQSPKYLFRKEGQNVTLSCEQNLNHDAMYWYRQDPGQGLRLIYYSQIVNDFQKGDIAEGYSVSREKKESFPLTVTSAQKNPTAFYLCASATGTGLVTGELFFGEGSRLTVL.

This chain links TRBV18 with TRBJ1-2; 7 bases agree with TRBD1. The germline V gene encodes CDR1 KGHSH and CDR2 LQKENI. The J segment lost 0 bases and the V segment lost 3 bases, leaving 4 bases of the junction unmatched. The CDR3 runs 15 residues. The CDR3 DNA is TGTGCCAGCTCACCCCAGGGGGAAGCTAACTATGGCTACACCTTC. Amino acids: CASSPQGEANYGYTF.

The chain recombines TRBV4-2 with TRBJ2-3; 11 bases are shared with TRBD2. With 3 bases clipped from V and 3 bases from J, the junction kept 14 bases outside the gene matches. CDR1 is LGHNA, CDR2 YNFKEQ, per germline. This CDR3 spans 19 amino acids. The CDR3 sequence: CASSHGGLAGGLGTDTQYF. As DNA, the CDR3 is TGTGCCAGCAGCCACGGCGGGCTAGCGGGGGGCCTCGGGACAGATACGCAGTATTTT.

The V and J genes are TRBV4-1 and TRBJ1-4, with a tentative D call TRBD1 (6 bases). CDR1 and CDR2 (germline): MGHRA, YSYEKL. This CDR3 has 16 amino acids. Trimming removed 1 base at V and 3 bases at J, with 12 bases between. The chain's CDR3 is CASSQVWDTANEKLFF. DNA of the CDR3: TGCGCCAGCAGCCAAGTGTGGGACACCGCTAATGAAAAACTGTTTTTT.

The CDR3 spells CASSKQGAGQPQHF. CDR3 DNA sequence: TGTGCCAGCAGCAAACAGGGGGCGGGTCAGCCCCAGCATTTT. The chain carries TRBV7-2 and TRBJ1-5; TRBD1 matches at 9 bases. Losses at the gene ends were 5 bases for V and 6 bases for J; bases not matched to a gene: 5. The CDR3 runs 14 residues. In germline, CDR1 is SGHTA, CDR2 FQGNSA.

This rearrangement joins TRBV7-9 to TRBJ1-2, with D hard to call. V lost 1 base, J lost 5 bases, and 17 bases lay in between. The CDR3 consists of 16 residues. Germline CDR1 SEHNR, CDR2 FQNEAQ (reference sequence). The CDR3 nucleotides read TGTGCCAGCAGCTTAGGACCCAACCTAGCTTCGTATGGCTACACCTTC. Translation gives CASSLGPNLASYGYTF.

CDR3 residues: CASSVAGQTNSPLHF. CDR3 DNA: TGTGCCAGCAGCGTAGCGGGACAGACAAATTCACCCCTCCACTTT. The chain has TRBV9 and TRBJ1-6; TRBD1 matches 7 bases. The J segment lost 7 bases and the V segment lost 0 bases, leaving 4 bases of the junction unmatched. Germline assignment: CDR1 SGDLS and CDR2 YYNGEE. This CDR3 comprises 15 residues.

The CDR3 sequence is CSVGAPNQPQHF. The CDR3 DNA is TGCAGCGTTGGAGCACCAAATCAGCCCCAGCATTTT. This rearrangement joins TRBV29-1 to TRBJ1-5; D remains ambiguous. The V gene lost 4 bases and the J gene lost 4 bases, with 8 bases spanning the gap. Germline assignment: CDR1 SQVTM and CDR2 ANQGSEA. The CDR3 is 12 amino acids.

The CDR3 protein is CASSLGQGSPGEQFF. The CDR3 DNA reads TGTGCCAGCAGCTTAGGACAGGGGTCCCCTGGGGAGCAGTTCTTC. J is TRBJ2-1 and V is TRBV11-3; 8 bases align to TRBD1. The CDR3 contains 15 residues. V shed 1 base and J 10 bases; nucleotides not matched to a gene: 9. CDR1 is SGHNT and CDR2 is YENEEA in the germline V gene.

V and J are TRBV6-1 and TRBJ1-2; a weak D match, TRBD1 (6 bases). The germline V and J ends were trimmed by 2 bases and 5 bases, with 6 bases remaining between them. The CDR3 runs to 12 residues. Germline CDR1 is MNHNS and CDR2 is SASEGT. The CDR3 reads CASSERGYGYTF. The CDR3 bases are TGTGCCAGCAGTGAAAGGGGGTATGGCTACACCTTC.

The chain joins TRBV19 to TRBJ1-1, with 9 bases lining up with TRBD1. Germline CDR1 LNHDA, CDR2 SQIVND (reference sequence). The length of the CDR3 is 17 residues. The V and J ends lost 5 bases and 5 bases, in that order; junction bases with no gene match: 15. Here the CDR3 DNA reads TGTGCCAGTAGTGCCCTATCCGGGACAGGGAAGGGAACTGAAGCTTTCTTT. This sequence encodes CASSALSGTGKGTEAFF. The full variable domain, completed using reference TRBV19 and TRBJ1-1, is DGGITQSPKYLFRKEGQNVTLSCEQNLNHDAMYWYRQDPGQGLRLIYYSQIVNDFQKGDIAEGYSVSREKKESFPLTVTSAQKNPTAFYLCASSALSGTGKGTEAFFGQGTRLTVV.

Only a few counts were recorded for this clone. The chain links TRBV6-5 to TRBJ2-1; TRBD2 matches at 7 bases. Germline assignment: CDR1 MNHEY and CDR2 SVGAGI. The CDR3 has 15 amino acids. Trimming removed 6 bases from V and 9 bases from J; junction bases left unmatched: 14. The CDR3 DNA sequence: TGTGCCAGCAGCCAAGGCCTAGCGGCTACCTTTGAGCAGTTCTTC. This translates into CASSQGLAATFEQFF.

The rearrangement joins TRBV20-1 to TRBJ2-3; 9 nucleotides agree with TRBD2. The CDR3 sequence is 15 residues long. Trimming at V came to 3 bases and at J to 0 bases, leaving 4 bases not matched to a gene. Germline values: CDR1 DFQATT, CDR2 SNEGSKA (reference sequence). In nucleotides, the CDR3 is TGCAGTGCTAGTGGCGGGGGGGCGAGCACAGATACGCAGTATTTT. The encoded protein is CSASGGGASTDTQYF.

The chain carries TRBV7-2 and TRBJ1-3, with unresolved D. Trimming shortened V by 3 bases and J by 0 bases, and 6 bases separated the two germline ends. The CDR3 has 14 residues. The germline V gene has CDR1 SGHTA and CDR2 FQGNSA. The CDR3: CASSLGSSGNTIYF. CDR3 nucleotide sequence: TGTGCCAGCAGCTTGGGGAGCTCTGGAAACACCATATATTTT. The full variable domain, completed using reference TRBV7-2 and TRBJ1-3, is GAGVSQSPSNKVTEKGKDVELRCDPISGHTALYWYRQSLGQGLEFLIYFQGNSAPDKSGLPSDRFSAERTGGSVSTLTIQRTQQEDSAVYLCASSLGSSGNTIYFGEGSWLTVV.

The chain recombines TRBV2 with TRBJ1-1, with D unresolved. This CDR3 comprises 14 residues. Between the trimmed V and J ends, which lost 6 bases and 1 base, there was a span of 12 bases. Per germline, CDR1 SNHLY and CDR2 FYNNEI. The CDR3 DNA follows: TGTGCCAGCAGGTCAGTTTTGGCGAACACTGAAGCTTTCTTT. This translates into CASRSVLANTEAFF. The complete variable domain, with remaining parts taken from reference TRBV2 and TRBJ1-1, reads EPEVTQTPSHQVTQMGQEVILRCVPISNHLYFYWYRQILGQKVEFLVSFYNNEISEKSEIFDDQFSVERPDGSNFTLKIRSTKLEDSAMYFCASRSVLANTEAFFGQGTRLTVV.

This clone came up a few times. The chain uses TRBV6-5 and TRBJ1-4; 8 bases align to TRBD1. The germline gives CDR1 MNHEY, CDR2 SVGAGI. The CDR3 is 13 amino acids. The V segment lost 8 bases and the J segment 7 bases; nucleotides outside the gene matches: 6. The chain's CDR3 is CASELDRAEKLFF. The DNA of the CDR3 is TGTGCCAGCGAATTGGACAGGGCTGAAAAACTGTTTTTT.

J is TRBJ2-5 and V is TRBV10-3, with 14 nucleotides matching TRBD2. Losses at the gene ends were 10 bases for V and 5 bases for J; bases not matched to a gene: 3. The CDR3 has 13 amino acids. Germline V gene sequence: CDR1 ENHRY, CDR2 SYGVKD. For the CDR3, the DNA is TGTGCCACGGGACTAGCGGGAGAGGAGACCCAGTACTTC. Translation gives CATGLAGEETQYF.

The chain couples TRBV5-1 to TRBJ2-1; possible D gene TRBD2, 6 bases. The V and J ends lost 6 bases and 5 bases respectively, with 18 bases between them. Germline assignment: CDR1 SGHRS and CDR2 YFSETQ. This CDR3 is built from 15 residues. The CDR3 bases are TGCGCCAGCAAAGTAATGGCGGGAACAAACAATGAGCAGTTCTTC. As protein: CASKVMAGTNNEQFF. Supplemented by reference TRBV5-1 and TRBJ2-1, the full variable domain reads KAGVTQTPRYLIKTRGQQVTLSCSPISGHRSVSWYQQTPGQGLQFLFEYFSETQRNKGNFPGRFSGRQFSNSRSEMNVSTLELGDSALYLCASKVMAGTNNEQFFGPGTRLTVL.

The chain recombines TRBV30 with TRBJ1-1; a weak D match, TRBD1 (6 bases). Trimming removed 5 bases at V and 3 bases at J, with 16 bases between. Germline values: CDR1 GTSNPN, CDR2 SVGIG (reference sequence). There are 14 residues in the CDR3. The CDR3 nucleotides read TGTGCCTGGGGATTCAGGGGACGGGACACTGAAGCTTTCTTT. This translates into CAWGFRGRDTEAFF.

This clone was counted between two and nine times. This chain links TRBV19 with TRBJ1-5, with D unclear. Per germline, CDR1 LNHDA and CDR2 SQIVND (reference sequence). The CDR3 is 15 amino acids. Trimming stripped 4 bases from V and 4 bases from J, with 14 bases between. The DNA of the CDR3 is TGTGCCAGTAGTAGGGCCGGTGATACTAATCAGCCCCAGCATTTT. Its protein product is CASSRAGDTNQPQHF.

The genes are TRBV28 and TRBJ1-4; 8 bases align to TRBD1. Losses at the gene ends were 6 bases for V and 5 bases for J; bases not matched to a gene: 8. Germline V lookup: CDR1 MDHEN, CDR2 SYDVKM. The CDR3 runs to 15 residues. CDR3: CASRTARTGNEKLFF. In DNA form, the CDR3 reads TGTGCCAGCAGGACTGCAAGGACAGGGAATGAAAAACTGTTTTTT.

The chain joins TRBV18 to TRBJ2-3; D is unresolved. V lost 3 bases and J 4 bases, leaving 11 bases between the germline ends. CDR3 length equals 14 residues. From germline, CDR1 is KGHSH and CDR2 LQKENI. The CDR3 sequence: CASSPGRWADTQYF. The CDR3 DNA reads TGTGCCAGCTCACCGGGCCGCTGGGCAGATACGCAGTATTTT.

This clone has only a few counts. V and J are TRBV7-2 and TRBJ2-7; TRBD1 matches 7 bases. CDR1 and CDR2 from the germline V gene are SGHTA and FQGNSA. CDR3 length: 15 amino acids. With 4 bases clipped from V and 3 bases from J, the junction kept 9 bases outside the gene matches. The CDR3 spells CASSSSGTVFYEQYF. CDR3 in DNA: TGTGCCAGCAGCTCCTCCGGGACAGTATTCTACGAGCAGTACTTC. Together with reference TRBV7-2 and TRBJ2-7, the CDR3 gives the full variable domain: GAGVSQSPSNKVTEKGKDVELRCDPISGHTALYWYRQSLGQGLEFLIYFQGNSAPDKSGLPSDRFSAERTGGSVSTLTIQRTQQEDSAVYLCASSSSGTVFYEQYFGPGTRLTVT.

The V gene is TRBV7-8, the J gene TRBJ2-5; no firm D call. Per the germline V gene, CDR1 is SGHVS and CDR2 is FQNEAQ. The V end was cut by 5 bases, the J end by 4 bases, with 8 bases between. The CDR3 length is 12 residues. CDR3 loop: CASSQNLETQYF. CDR3 nucleotides: TGTGCCAGCAGCCAGAACTTAGAGACCCAGTACTTC.

The chain carries TRBV9 and TRBJ2-5; 10 nucleotides match TRBD1. Germline-derived CDR1 and CDR2 are SGDLS and YYNGEE. J was trimmed by 5 bases and V by 4 bases; bases with no gene match: 8. The CDR3 runs 15 residues. CDR3 loop: CASSPTGTGVETQYF. CDR3 DNA: TGTGCCAGCAGCCCGACCGGGACAGGGGTGGAGACCCAGTACTTC. Variable domain in full (rest from reference TRBV9 and TRBJ2-5): DSGVTQTPKHLITATGQRVTLRCSPRSGDLSVYWYQQSLDQGLQFLIQYYNGEERAKGNILERFSAQQFPDLHSELNLSSLELGDSALYFCASSPTGTGVETQYFGPGTRLLVL.

This clone was observed once. CDR3 bases: TGTGCCAGCAGCCGGACAGGATATAGCAATCAGCCCCAGCATTTT. Its protein product is CASSRTGYSNQPQHF. V gene TRBV6-5 combines with J gene TRBJ1-5; TRBD1 matches 7 bases. The CDR3 contains 15 residues. V lost 6 bases, J lost 0 bases, and 5 bases stayed unmatched. Germline V gene data show CDR1 as MNHEY and CDR2 as SVGAGI.

This clone has only one observation. The junction does not match germline at one end; this may be a read error. V and J are TRBV7-7 and TRBJ2-1, with 8 bases that match TRBD1. The CDR3 runs to 13 residues. Germline V lookup: CDR1 SSHAT, CDR2 FNYEAQ (reference sequence). The CDR3 region has the DNA TGTGCTAGCAGCTTAGGACAGGGCAATGAGCAGTTCTTC. This gives the protein CASSLGQGNEQFF.

In this sample, this clone turned up a few times. The chain recombines TRBV6-5 with TRBJ2-5; 7 bases match TRBD2. CDR1 is MNHEY and CDR2 is SVGAGI in the germline V gene. The CDR3 length is 14 residues. The trim removed 2 bases at V and 2 bases at J, leaving 2 bases unmatched. CDR3 sequence reads: CASSYLAAQETQYF. CDR3 sequence (DNA): TGTGCCAGCAGTTACCTAGCGGCTCAAGAGACCCAGTACTTC.